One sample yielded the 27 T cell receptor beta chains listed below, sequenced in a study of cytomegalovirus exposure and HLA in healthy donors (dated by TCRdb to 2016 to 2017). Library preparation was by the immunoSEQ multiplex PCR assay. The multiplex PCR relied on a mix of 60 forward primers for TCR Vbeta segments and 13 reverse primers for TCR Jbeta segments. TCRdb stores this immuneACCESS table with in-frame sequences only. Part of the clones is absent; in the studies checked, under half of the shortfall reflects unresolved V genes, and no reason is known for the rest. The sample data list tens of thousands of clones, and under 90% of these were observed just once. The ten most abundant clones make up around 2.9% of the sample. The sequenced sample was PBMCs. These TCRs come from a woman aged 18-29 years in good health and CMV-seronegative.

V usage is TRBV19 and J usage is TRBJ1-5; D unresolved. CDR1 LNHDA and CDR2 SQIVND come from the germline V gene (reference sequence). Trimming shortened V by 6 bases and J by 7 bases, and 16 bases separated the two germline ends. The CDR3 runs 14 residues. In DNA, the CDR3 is TGTGCCAGTAGCGAGCGGGGTGTTGAGCAGCCCCAGCATTTT. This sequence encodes CASSERGVEQPQHF.

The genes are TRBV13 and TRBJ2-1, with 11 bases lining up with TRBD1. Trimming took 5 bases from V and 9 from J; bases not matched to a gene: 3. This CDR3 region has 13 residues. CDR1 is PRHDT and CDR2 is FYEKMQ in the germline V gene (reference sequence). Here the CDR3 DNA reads TGTGCCAGCAGCCCTGGGACAGGGGGTGAGCAGTTCTTC. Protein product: CASSPGTGGEQFF. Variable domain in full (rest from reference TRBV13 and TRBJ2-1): AAGVIQSPRHLIKEKRETATLKCYPIPRHDTVYWYQQGPGQDPQFLISFYEKMQSDKGSIPDRFSAQQFSDYHSELNMSSLELGDSALYFCASSPGTGGEQFFGPGTRLTVL.

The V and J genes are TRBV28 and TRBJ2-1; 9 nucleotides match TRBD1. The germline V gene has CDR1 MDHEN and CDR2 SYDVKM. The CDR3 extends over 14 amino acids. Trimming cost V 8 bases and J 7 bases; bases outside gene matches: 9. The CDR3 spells CASGTGSLRNEQFF. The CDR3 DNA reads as TGTGCCAGCGGGACAGGGAGTTTGAGGAATGAGCAGTTCTTC.

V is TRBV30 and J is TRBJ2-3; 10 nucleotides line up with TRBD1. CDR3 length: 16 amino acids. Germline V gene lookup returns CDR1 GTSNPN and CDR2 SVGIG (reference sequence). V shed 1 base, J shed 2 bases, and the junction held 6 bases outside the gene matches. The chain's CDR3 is CAWSGRTGGFTDTQYF. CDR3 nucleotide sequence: TGTGCCTGGAGTGGTCGGACAGGGGGGTTCACAGATACGCAGTATTTT.

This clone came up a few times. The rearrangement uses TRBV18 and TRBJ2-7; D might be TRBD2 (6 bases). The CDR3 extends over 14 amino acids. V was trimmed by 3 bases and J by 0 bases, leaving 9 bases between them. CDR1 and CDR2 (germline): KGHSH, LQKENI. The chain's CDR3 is CASSPGTGSYEQYF. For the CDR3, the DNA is TGTGCCAGCTCACCCGGGACTGGCTCCTACGAGCAGTACTTC. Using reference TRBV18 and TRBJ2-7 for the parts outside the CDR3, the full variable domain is NAGVMQNPRHLVRRRGQEARLRCSPMKGHSHVYWYRQLPEEGLKFMVYLQKENIIDESGMPKERFSAEFPKEGPSILRIQQVVRGDSAAYFCASSPGTGSYEQYFGPGTRLTVT.

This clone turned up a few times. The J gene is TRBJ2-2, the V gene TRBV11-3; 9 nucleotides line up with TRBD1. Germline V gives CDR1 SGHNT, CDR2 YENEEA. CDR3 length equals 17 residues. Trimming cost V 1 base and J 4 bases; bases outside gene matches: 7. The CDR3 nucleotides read TGTGCCAGCAGCTTAGTAGCCGGGACAGGGTTCACCGGGGAGCTGTTTTTT. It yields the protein CASSLVAGTGFTGELFF.

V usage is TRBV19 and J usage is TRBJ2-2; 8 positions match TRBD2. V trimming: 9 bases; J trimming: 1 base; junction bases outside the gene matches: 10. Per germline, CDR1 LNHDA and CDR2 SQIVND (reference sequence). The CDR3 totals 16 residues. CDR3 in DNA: TGTGCCAGCTCCCCTCTCACTAGCGGGAACACCGGGGAGCTGTTTTTT. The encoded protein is CASSPLTSGNTGELFF.

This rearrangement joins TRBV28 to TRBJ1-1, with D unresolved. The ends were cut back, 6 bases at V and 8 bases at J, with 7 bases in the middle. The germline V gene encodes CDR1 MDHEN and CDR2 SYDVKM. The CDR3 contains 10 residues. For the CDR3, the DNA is TGTGCCAGCAGCCGGGAAGAAGCTTTCTTT. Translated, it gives CASSREEAFF.

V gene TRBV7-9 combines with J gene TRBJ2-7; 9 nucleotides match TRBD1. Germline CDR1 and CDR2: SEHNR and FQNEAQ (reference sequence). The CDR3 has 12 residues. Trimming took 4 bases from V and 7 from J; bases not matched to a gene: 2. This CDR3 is CASSSDRGEQYF. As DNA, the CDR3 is TGTGCCAGCAGCTCCGACAGGGGGGAGCAGTACTTC. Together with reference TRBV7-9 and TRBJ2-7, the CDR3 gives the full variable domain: DTGVSQNPRHKITKRGQNVTFRCDPISEHNRLYWYRQTLGQGPEFLTYFQNEAQLEKSRLLSDRFSAERPKGSFSTLEIQRTEQGDSAMYLCASSSDRGEQYFGPGTRLTVT.

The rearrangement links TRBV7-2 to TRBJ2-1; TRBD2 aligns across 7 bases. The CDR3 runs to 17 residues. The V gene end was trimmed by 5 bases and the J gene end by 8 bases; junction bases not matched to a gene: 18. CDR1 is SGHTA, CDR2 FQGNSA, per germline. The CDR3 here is CASSHLTPGLAEDEQFF. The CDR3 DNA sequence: TGTGCCAGCAGCCACCTTACGCCTGGGCTAGCGGAGGATGAGCAGTTCTTC.

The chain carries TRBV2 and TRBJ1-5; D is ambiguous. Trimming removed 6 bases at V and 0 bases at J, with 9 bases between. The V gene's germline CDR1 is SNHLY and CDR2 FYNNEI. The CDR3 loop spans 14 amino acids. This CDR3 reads CASSAEYSNQPQHF. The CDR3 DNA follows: TGTGCCAGCAGCGCAGAATATAGCAATCAGCCCCAGCATTTT.

The CDR3 loop is CSGRDRMNTEAFF. The CDR3 region has the DNA TGCAGCGGAAGGGACAGAATGAACACTGAAGCTTTCTTT. J is TRBJ1-1 and V is TRBV29-1; 7 positions agree with TRBD1. Germline CDR1 is SQVTM and CDR2 is ANQGSEA. The CDR3 loop spans 13 amino acids. After removal of 7 bases from V and 0 bases from J, the junction contained 5 bases not matched to a gene.

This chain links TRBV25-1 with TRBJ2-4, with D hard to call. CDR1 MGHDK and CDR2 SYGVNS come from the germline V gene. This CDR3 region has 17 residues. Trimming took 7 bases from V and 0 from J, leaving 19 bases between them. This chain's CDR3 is CASTLLVQPVAKNIQYF. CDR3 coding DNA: TGTGCCAGCACGCTTCTTGTACAGCCAGTAGCCAAAAACATTCAGTACTTC.

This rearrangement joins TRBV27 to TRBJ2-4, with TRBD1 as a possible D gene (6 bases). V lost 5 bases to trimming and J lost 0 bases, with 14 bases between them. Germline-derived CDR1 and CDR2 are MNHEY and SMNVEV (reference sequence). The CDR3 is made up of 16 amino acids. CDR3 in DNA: TGTGCCAGCAGTGGGGGCGGGCTCCTAGCCAAAAACATTCAGTACTTC. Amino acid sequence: CASSGGGLLAKNIQYF.

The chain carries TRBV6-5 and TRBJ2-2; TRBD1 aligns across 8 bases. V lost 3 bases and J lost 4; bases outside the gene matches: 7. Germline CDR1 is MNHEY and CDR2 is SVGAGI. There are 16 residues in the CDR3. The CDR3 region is CASSYRTGTGTGELFF. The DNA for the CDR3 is TGTGCCAGCAGTTATCGGACAGGGACGGGCACCGGGGAGCTGTTTTTT.

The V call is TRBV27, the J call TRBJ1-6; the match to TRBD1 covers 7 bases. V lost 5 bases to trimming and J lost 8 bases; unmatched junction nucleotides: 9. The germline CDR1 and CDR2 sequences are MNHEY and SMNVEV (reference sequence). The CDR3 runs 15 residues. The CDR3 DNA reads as TGTGCCAGCAGTCGCGCCGGGACAGCATATTCACCCCTCCACTTT. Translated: CASSRAGTAYSPLHF.

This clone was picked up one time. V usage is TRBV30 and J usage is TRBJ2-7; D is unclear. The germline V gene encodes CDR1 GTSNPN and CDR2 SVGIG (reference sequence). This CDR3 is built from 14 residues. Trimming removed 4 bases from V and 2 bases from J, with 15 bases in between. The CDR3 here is CAWTVGGPAYEQYF. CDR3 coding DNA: TGTGCCTGGACGGTCGGCGGCCCTGCCTACGAGCAGTACTTC.

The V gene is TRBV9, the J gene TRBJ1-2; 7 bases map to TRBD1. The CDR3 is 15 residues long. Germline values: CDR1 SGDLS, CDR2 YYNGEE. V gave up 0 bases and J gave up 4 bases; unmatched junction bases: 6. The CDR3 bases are TGTGCCAGCAGCGTAGGTGAAGGGGGCTTCTATGGCTACACCTTC. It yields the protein CASSVGEGGFYGYTF.

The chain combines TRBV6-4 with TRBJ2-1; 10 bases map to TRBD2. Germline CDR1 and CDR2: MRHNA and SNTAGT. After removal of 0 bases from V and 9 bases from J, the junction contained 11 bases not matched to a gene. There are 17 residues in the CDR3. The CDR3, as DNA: TGTGCCAGCAGTGACTCCAATCTAGCGGGAGTAGTCGGTGAGCAGTTCTTC. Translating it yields CASSDSNLAGVVGEQFF.

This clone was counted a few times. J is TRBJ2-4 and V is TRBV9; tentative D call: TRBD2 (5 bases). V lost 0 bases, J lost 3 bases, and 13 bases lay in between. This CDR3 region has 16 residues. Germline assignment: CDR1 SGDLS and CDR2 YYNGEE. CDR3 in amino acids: CASSVAGSWSKNIQYF. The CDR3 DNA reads TGTGCCAGCAGCGTAGCGGGGTCCTGGAGCAAAAACATTCAGTACTTC. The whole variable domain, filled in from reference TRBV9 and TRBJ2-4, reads DSGVTQTPKHLITATGQRVTLRCSPRSGDLSVYWYQQSLDQGLQFLIQYYNGEERAKGNILERFSAQQFPDLHSELNLSSLELGDSALYFCASSVAGSWSKNIQYFGAGTRLSVL.

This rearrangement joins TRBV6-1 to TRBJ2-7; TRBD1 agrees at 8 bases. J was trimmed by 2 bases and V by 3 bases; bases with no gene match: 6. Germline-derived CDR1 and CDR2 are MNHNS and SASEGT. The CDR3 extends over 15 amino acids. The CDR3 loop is CASSDFYRGAYEQYF. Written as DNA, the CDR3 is TGTGCCAGCAGTGACTTCTACAGGGGGGCCTACGAGCAGTACTTC.

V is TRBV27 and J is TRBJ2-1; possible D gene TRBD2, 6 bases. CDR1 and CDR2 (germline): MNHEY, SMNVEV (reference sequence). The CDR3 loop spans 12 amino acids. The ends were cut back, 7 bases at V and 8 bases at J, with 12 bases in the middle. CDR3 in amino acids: CASKSGGYEQFF. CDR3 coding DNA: TGTGCCAGCAAATCTGGGGGGTATGAGCAGTTCTTC.

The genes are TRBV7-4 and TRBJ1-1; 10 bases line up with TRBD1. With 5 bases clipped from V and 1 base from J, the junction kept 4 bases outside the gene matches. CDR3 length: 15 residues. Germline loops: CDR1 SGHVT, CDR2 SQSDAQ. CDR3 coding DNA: TGTGCCAGCAGCCAGACAGGGGGCGGGAACACTGAAGCTTTCTTT. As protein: CASSQTGGGNTEAFF.

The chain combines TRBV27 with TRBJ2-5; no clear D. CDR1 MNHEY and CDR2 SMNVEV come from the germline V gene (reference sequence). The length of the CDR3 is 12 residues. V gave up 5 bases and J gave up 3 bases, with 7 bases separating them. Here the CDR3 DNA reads TGTGCCAGCAGTCCGGGTGAAGAGACCCAGTACTTC. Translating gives CASSPGEETQYF.

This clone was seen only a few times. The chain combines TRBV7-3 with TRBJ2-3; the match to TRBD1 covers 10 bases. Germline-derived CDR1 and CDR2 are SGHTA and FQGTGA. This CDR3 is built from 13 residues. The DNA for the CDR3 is TGTGCTGCGGGGACAGGGGTGGGAGATACGCAGTATTTT. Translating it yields CAAGTGVGDTQYF.

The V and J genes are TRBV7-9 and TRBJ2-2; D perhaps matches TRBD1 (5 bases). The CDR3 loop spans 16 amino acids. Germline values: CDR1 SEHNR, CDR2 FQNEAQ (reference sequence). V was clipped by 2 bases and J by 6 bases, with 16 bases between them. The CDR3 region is CASSLLEAGKAGELFF. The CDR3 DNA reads TGTGCCAGCAGCTTACTCGAAGCAGGGAAGGCCGGGGAGCTGTTTTTT.

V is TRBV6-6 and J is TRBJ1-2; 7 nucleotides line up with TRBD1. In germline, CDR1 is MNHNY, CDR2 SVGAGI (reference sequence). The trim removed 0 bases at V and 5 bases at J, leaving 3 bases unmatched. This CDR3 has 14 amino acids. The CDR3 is CASSYSTGWYGYTF. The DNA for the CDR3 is TGTGCCAGCAGTTACTCGACAGGGTGGTATGGCTACACCTTC.